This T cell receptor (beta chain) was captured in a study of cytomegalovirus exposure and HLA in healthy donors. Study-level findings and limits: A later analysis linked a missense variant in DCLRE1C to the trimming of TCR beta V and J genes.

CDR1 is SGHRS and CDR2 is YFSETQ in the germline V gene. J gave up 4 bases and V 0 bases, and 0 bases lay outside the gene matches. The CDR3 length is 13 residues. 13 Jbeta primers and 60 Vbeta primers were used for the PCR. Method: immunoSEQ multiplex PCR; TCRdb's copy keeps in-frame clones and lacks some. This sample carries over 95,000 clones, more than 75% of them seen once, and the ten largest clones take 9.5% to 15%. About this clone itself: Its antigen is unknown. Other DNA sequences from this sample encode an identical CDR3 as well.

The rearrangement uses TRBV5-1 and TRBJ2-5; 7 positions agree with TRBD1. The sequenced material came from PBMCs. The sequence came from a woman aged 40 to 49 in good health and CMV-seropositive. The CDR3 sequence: CASSLDRGETQYF. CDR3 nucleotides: TGCGCCAGCAGCTTGGACAGGGGAGAGACCCAGTACTTC.